This paragraph covers one TCR beta chain sequence. No antigen is known for it. Base qualities are missing; no much larger clone stands one base away. The record originates from a study of cytomegalovirus exposure and HLA in healthy donors (TCRdb year 2017). Study-level background: According to an earlier analysis of around 600 of the donors, 200 million or so T cells yielded roughly 110 million unique TCR beta sequences and roughly 280 Gb of sequence data. A later analysis re-analyzed previously published TCR beta repertoires from 666 donors and added high-resolution HLA genotyping to study TCR occurrence patterns. Roughly 290 gigabases of sequencing data and 70 million to 100 million unique TCR sequences made up an early release that covered 500 to 700 HLA-typed donors. Among the roughly 400 genotyped donors, roughly 80% belonged to the genetic ancestry cluster associated with self-reported Caucasian donors. Four or five DR-DQ haplotypes were handled as single units for association and clustering because linkage in the cohort was strong. Both class I and class II loci were covered by HLA typing, at four-digit resolution. Alongside the repertoire data, information on donor age, sex, ethnicity and CMV serostatus was compiled. Rather than using new phenotypic data, the later analysis identified candidate immune exposures from TCR beta sequences and from how often those sequences occurred across donors. In a later genetic analysis, genome-wide SNP genotypes for about three fifths of the roughly 670 donors were used, and that subset was treated as a discovery cohort. Among about 400 genotyped donors of the cohort, an average of approximately 220,000 unique TCR beta nucleotide sequences was sequenced per donor, of which about 18% were non-productive. The aim of the study was to test whether cataloging public T cell receptors could identify signatures of past pathogen exposure. An earlier analysis of around 640 of the donors used high-throughput TCR beta sequencing to judge whether each TCR beta V gene segment behaved as functional or pseudogenic. Typing coverage differed by locus: A, B, C, DRB1 and DQB1 were typed in roughly 620-630 donors, DQA1 in approximately 520, DPA1 in around 580, and DPB1 in approximately 450. Every repertoire in the discovery cohort had been generated on one and the same sequencing platform. A separate validation cohort of roughly 120 different subjects was used in addition to the approximately 700-subject first cohort. To predict cytomegalovirus infection status, the study combined high-throughput TCR immunosequencing, statistical association of individual TCRs with disease status, and machine learning. Using immunosequencing, the study profiled T cell repertoires from fewer than 700 subjects and related those repertoires to cytomegalovirus serostatus.

Libraries were built with the immunoSEQ multiplex PCR assay. For the multiplex PCR, a mixture combining 60 forward primers for TCR Vbeta segments and 13 reverse primers for TCR Jbeta segments was used. Amplification of the CDR3 region of rearranged TCR beta genes was performed with a multiplex PCR assay on genomic DNA. Amplified TCR beta libraries were sequenced as 87-base-pair reads on the Illumina HiSeq System. In the source study's methods: In a later analysis, tens of millions of unique TCR beta chains were counted across the roughly 670 repertoires, and roughly 9.9 million of these chains were shared by at least two donors. Raw reads were error-corrected and collapsed into unique sequences by a nearest-neighbor algorithm in which closely related sequences were merged to remove PCR and sequencing errors. Alignment of CDR3 sequences to IMGT reference sequences was used to assign V, D and J gene segments. For a sequence to be retained, a match of at least six nucleotides to both a V gene segment and a J gene segment was required. A rearrangement counted as productive if the CDR3 had no stop codons and remained in frame with V and J, and every other rearrangement counted as non-productive. Following IMGT convention, CDR3 was defined as the stretch from the second conserved V-encoded cysteine to the conserved J-encoded phenylalanine. Sequences without an unambiguous match to a single V gene segment were excluded from the earlier analysis of about 600 of the donors. In an earlier analysis of approximately 560 of the donors, a V segment was called functional when productive rearrangements were above 56.7%, and segregating when the standard deviation between donors exceeded 5%. A statistical classification framework was built for diagnosing cytomegalovirus status from the catalog of TCR beta chain sequences. A later analysis assigned V and J genes by comparing TCR nucleotide sequences with IMGT/GENE-DB human TR gene sequences. The TCRdist pipeline was used in a later analysis to assign CDR3 sequences and most-parsimonious VDJ recombination scenarios. In a later analysis, each TCR beta chain was defined by its CDR3 amino acid sequence together with its V-gene family, and reads lacking a unique V-gene family were excluded. As a way to deal with suspected cross-contamination and a sequencing artifact, a later analysis dropped 450 to 600 nucleotide sequences that were highly shared and had low generation probability. In a later analysis, a clonal expansion index was calculated for each public chain from normalized within-repertoire ranks of inferred template counts. In a later analysis, generation probabilities were computed using a VDJ recombination model fitted to out-of-frame rearrangements, and the results were checked against IGoR. In a later analysis, TCR-TCR, TCR-HLA and TCR-CMV co-occurrence was scored with hypergeometric tests, and a repertoire-size bias correction was applied to TCR pairs. False discovery rates were estimated in a later analysis by permuting HLA or CMV assignments 20 times. In a later analysis, co-occurring TCRs were grouped using DBSCAN, with TCRdist sequence similarity added in when clustering inside HLA-allele-positive subsets. Repertoires with fewer than 30,000 or more than 120,000 public chains, plus five repertoires with anomalous nucleotide sharing, were excluded from co-occurrence clustering. Here the immuneACCESS table is served through TCRdb, limited to in-frame sequences with V and J called. Missing clones are a known gap in these copies; in checked studies unresolved V genes cover under half, and the rest lacks a known reason. Clone size and the V and J calls come from that table; the DNA yielded D and trimming. For this sample there are about 130,000 clones; 60% to 80% appear just once. The ten largest make up 5.5% to 8.5% of the sample.

On the study overall, not on this receptor specifically: Presence/absence analyses assumed roughly uniform sequencing depth across donors, an assumption that may not hold. According to a later analysis, most CMV-associated TCR beta chains appeared to be HLA-restricted, and the HLA associations seemed to be driven largely by CMV exposure. A few of the identified cytomegalovirus-associated TCR beta chains were confirmed in vitro to be specific for cytomegalovirus antigens. When HLA alleles, especially DR and DQ, strongly co-occurred, TCR associations were difficult to assign to individual alleles. A later genetic analysis associated a missense DCLRE1C variant with V-gene and J-gene trimming of TCR beta chains, and an independent cohort replicated the association. In the study, approximately 160 TCR beta chains were listed as associated with cytomegalovirus. The only immune exposure information available for the cohort was CMV serostatus. Across donors, most TCR sequences were observed very rarely, whereas some public TCRs were present in many individuals. Because the 87-base-pair reads could not distinguish some IMGT-functional V segments, including TRBV6-2 and TRBV6-3, those segments were excluded. Because counts were too low, roughly 17 rarely observed V segments, including chromosome 9 orphons, were left out of the earlier analysis of some 600 of the donors. A further reported finding was that TCR beta sequences accurately predicted the HLA-A and HLA-B alleles for most subjects in the first cohort. Compared with the roughly 700-donor mean, donors in an Asian-associated ancestry cluster had fewer N-insertions in productive TCRs, according to a later genetic analysis. A cluster of highly shared sequence variants was judged likely to be a technical artifact of the sequencing pipeline. Because HLA typing was unavailable for some donors at each locus, only the typed subset was used in association tests. The authors suggested that the approach could potentially be generalized to other disease states and immunological phenotypes. In a later analysis, HLA-associated TCR beta chains showed more clonal expansion and lower generation probabilities than non-associated chains that were equally common. In a later analysis, several top co-occurrence clusters were reported to appear linked to parvovirus B19, influenza, CMV and Epstein-Barr virus. In an earlier analysis of about 600 of the donors, most TCR beta V segments appeared in productive rearrangements about 90% or about 30% of the time, broadly matching IMGT annotations. The classifier was reported to diagnose cytomegalovirus status with high specificity and sensitivity in both the original and validation cohorts. In a later analysis, TCR association rates were found to vary across HLA loci, with the most associated TCRs seen for DRB1 alleles and the fewest for HLA-C alleles. Linkage disequilibrium might explain the correlated functional status among segregating V segments, but an unknown experimental factor could not be ruled out. The cohort was sequenced for TCR beta chains only, and without alpha or paired-chain data the features that could be detected were limited. In a later analysis, some 17,000 TCR beta sequences were associated with specific HLA alleles at a false discovery rate of 0.05.

V and J are truncated by 0 bases and 10 bases respectively, leaving an intervening sequence of 13 bases. The CDR3 starts with the cysteine, ends with the phenylalanine, and has 15 residues. CDR3 DNA only is kept here, 45 bases in frame from base 1. CDR1 and CDR2, per the germline V gene, are LGHNA and YNFKEQ. The cohort was made up of 650 to 700 healthy bone marrow donors. At the time of sampling, all cohort members were nominally healthy, though unrecorded immune exposures were likely present. The donor was CMV seronegative and was included in the group of a few hundred seronegative cohort members. A peripheral blood sample was collected from each donor, and TCR beta sequencing was performed on peripheral blood mononuclear cells. The Qiagen DNeasy Blood Extraction Kit was used to extract genomic DNA from the blood cell samples.

The rearrangement combines TRBV4-2 with TRBJ1-6, with TRBD1 tentatively as D gene (5 bases match). Sequenced: PBMCs. The source is a male donor in good health and CMV-seronegative. The CDR3 region: CASSQDGRVGSPLHF. The nucleotide sequence is given as TGTGCCAGCAGCCAAGATGGCAGGGTAGGGTCACCCCTCCACTTT.